This record covers a single T cell receptor beta chain. This entry is derived from a study of control samples from healthy donors and cancer patients. The germline V gene has CDR1 SQVTM and CDR2 ANQGSEA. This CDR3 region has 15 residues. V was pared by 1 base and J by 5 bases, with 18 bases between. Assay: immunoSEQ multiplex PCR; the TCRdb copy retains only in-frame clones and omits some. Here the sample spans some 140,000 clones, approximately 91% being singletons. This sequence was found in a woman aged 25 to 45 in good health. Material for sequencing was blood. This chain joins TRBV29-1 and TRBJ2-7; a weak D match, TRBD2 (5 bases). DNA of the CDR3: TGCAGCGTTGAAGGAGAGGGAAGGGCCCCCGACGAGCAGTACTTC. This gives the protein CSVEGEGRAPDEQYF.